The clone carrying this T cell receptor beta chain has a count of ten or more. The sample is drawn from a study of T cells in Graves' hyperthyroidism and ophthalmopathy. Study-level information: Peripheral blood draws took place at initial diagnosis, ahead of any treatment.

The CDR3 extends over 16 amino acids. The germline V gene has CDR1 GTSNPN and CDR2 SVGIG (reference sequence). V shed 3 bases, J shed 9 bases, and the junction held 10 bases outside the gene matches. Used for diagnoses were clinical symptoms, serum thyroxine and TRAb, thyroid ultrasound and orbital computed tomography. The CDR3 regions of TCR beta were amplified from RNA transcripts. TCR CDR3 regions were first amplified by RT-PCR with HTBI primers. TCRdb ran MiXCR on the multiplex PCR reads and lists one entry per CDR3 protein. The sample lists some 600,000 distinct CDR3 sequences; around 13% were seen once.

The receptor was derived from a woman aged 25 to 39 with Graves' hyperthyroidism that later progressed to Graves' ophthalmopathy. The rearrangement links TRBV30 to TRBJ2-1, with 14 bases fitting TRBD2. Material for sequencing was blood. DNA of the CDR3: TGTGCCTGGAGCTCGGGACTAGCGGGAGTTTTGGTTGAGCAGTTCTTC. Translating it yields CAWSSGLAGVLVEQFF.